This TCR beta chain was captured in a study of CD8+ T cells in alopecia areata. Reverse transcribed after extraction, RNA yielded cDNA as the sequencing template. Using immunoSEQ multiplex PCR, the repertoire was profiled, and TCRdb retains in-frame clones only, with some absent. The table records 200,000 or so clones, roughly 50% of them present only once. Documented treatment: oral pan-JAK inhibitor, 5-10 mg twice daily. The CDR3 consists of 13 residues. V was clipped by 4 bases and J by 5 bases; unmatched bases: 1. Germline CDR1 KGHSH, CDR2 LQKENI. This TCR came from a human donor with alopecia areata. The rearrangement links TRBV18 to TRBJ1-1; TRBD1 matches 10 bases. Source: CD4+ T cells sorted from blood, taken at week 24, from a patient treated with tofacitinib. CDR3 sequence reads: CASSQGQGTEAFF. CDR3 in DNA: TGTGCCAGCTCACAGGGACAGGGGACTGAAGCTTTCTTT.